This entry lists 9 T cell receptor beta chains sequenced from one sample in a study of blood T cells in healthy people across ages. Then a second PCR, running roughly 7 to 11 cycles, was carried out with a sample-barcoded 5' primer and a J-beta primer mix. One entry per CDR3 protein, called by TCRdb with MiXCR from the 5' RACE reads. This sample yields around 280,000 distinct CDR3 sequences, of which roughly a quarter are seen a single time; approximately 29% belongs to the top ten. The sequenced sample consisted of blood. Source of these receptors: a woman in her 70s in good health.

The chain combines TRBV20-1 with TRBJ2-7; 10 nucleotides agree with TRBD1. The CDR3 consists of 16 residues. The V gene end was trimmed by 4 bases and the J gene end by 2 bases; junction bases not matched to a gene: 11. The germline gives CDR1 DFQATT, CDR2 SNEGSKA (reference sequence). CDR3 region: CSATSIGTGVTYEQYF. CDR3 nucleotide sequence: TGCAGTGCTACATCTATCGGGACAGGGGTTACCTACGAGCAGTACTTC.

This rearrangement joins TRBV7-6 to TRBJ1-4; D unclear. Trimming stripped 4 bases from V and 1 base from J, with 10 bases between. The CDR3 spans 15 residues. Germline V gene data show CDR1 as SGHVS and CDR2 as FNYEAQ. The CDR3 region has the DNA TGTGCCAGCAGCTCCGTTTCAGGAACTAATGAAAAACTGTTTTTT. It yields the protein CASSSVSGTNEKLFF.

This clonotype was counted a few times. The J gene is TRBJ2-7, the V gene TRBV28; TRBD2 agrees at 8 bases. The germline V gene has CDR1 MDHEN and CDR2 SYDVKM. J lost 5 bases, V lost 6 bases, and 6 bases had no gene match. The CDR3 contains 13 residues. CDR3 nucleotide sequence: TGTGCCAGCAGGGGACTAGGTTTTGACGAGCAGTACTTC. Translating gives CASRGLGFDEQYF.

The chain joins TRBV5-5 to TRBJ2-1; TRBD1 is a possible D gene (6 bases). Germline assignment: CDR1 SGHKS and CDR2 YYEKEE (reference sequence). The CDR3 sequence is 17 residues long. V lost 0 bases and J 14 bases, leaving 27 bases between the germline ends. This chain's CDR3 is CASSLAEVTGRGYWEFF. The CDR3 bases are TGTGCCAGCAGCTTGGCAGAAGTGACGGGAAGGGGGTATTGGGAGTTCTTC.

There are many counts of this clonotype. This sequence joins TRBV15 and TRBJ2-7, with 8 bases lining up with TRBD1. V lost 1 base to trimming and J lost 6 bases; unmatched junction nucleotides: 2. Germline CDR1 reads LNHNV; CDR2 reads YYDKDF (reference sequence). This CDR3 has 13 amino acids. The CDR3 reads CATSRGRGREQYF. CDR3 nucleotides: TGTGCCACCAGCAGAGGCAGGGGGCGCGAGCAGTACTTC. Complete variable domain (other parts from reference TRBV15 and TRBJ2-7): DAMVIQNPRYQVTQFGKPVTLSCSQTLNHNVMYWYQQKSSQAPKLLFHYYDKDFNNEADTPDNFQSRRPNTSFCFLDIRSPGLGDTAMYLCATSRGRGREQYFGPGTRLTVT.

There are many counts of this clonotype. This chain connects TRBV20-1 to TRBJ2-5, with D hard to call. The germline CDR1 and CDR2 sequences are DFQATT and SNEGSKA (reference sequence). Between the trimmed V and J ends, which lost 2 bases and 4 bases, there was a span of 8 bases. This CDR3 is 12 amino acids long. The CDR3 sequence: CSARPLGETQYF. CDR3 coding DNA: TGCAGTGCTAGACCCCTCGGAGAGACCCAGTACTTC.

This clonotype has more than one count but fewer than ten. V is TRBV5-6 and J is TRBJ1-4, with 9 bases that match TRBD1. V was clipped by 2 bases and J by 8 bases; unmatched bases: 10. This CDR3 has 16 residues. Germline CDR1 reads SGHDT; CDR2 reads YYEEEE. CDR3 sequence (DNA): TGTGCCAGCAGCTTCGCCACCGGGACAGGGTCCGAAAAACTGTTTTTT. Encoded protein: CASSFATGTGSEKLFF.

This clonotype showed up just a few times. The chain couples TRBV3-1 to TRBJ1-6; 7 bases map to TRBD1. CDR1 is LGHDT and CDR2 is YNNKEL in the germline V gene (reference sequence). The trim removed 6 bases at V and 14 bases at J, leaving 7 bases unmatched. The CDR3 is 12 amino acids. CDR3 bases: TGTGCCAGCAGGGGGACAGCCGAAACCCTCCACTTT. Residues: CASRGTAETLHF.

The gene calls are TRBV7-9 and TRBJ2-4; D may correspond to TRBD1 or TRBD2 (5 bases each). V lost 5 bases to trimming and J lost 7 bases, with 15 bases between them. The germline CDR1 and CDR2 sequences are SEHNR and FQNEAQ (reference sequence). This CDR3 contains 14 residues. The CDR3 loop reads CASSEGRVGNIQYF. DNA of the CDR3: TGTGCCAGCAGCGAGGGCAGGGTAGGGAACATTCAGTACTTC.